Listed below are T cell receptor beta chains from one sample, sequenced in a study of a mutant IDH1 vaccine in newly diagnosed glioma. The table came from immunoSEQ multiplex PCR; TCRdb's copy has only in-frame clones and leaves some out. The repertoire holds about 94,000 clones, with 85% to 90% as singletons. No antigen has been assigned to these receptors. Material: PBMCs, obtained from a glioma patient whose treatment included an IDH1 peptide vaccine. These receptors were collected from a woman aged 45-65 years with glioma. The CDR3 runs from the conserved cysteine through the conserved F or W.

v_call: TRBV30; j_call: TRBJ2-7; cdr3_aa: CAWSGLGEQYF
v_call: TRBV18; j_call: TRBJ2-3; cdr3_aa: CASSPLGTRSDTQYF
v_call: TRBV28; j_call: TRBJ2-3; cdr3_aa: CASSSTSSSGRAPDTQYF
v_call: TRBV5-1; j_call: TRBJ2-5; cdr3_aa: CASSLPEETQYF
v_call: TRBV27; j_call: TRBJ1-1; cdr3_aa: CASSTQGAMTEAFF
v_call: TRBV2; j_call: TRBJ1-3; cdr3_aa: CASSETGSYGNTIYF
v_call: TRBV19; j_call: TRBJ2-7; cdr3_aa: CASSIDVGLPAYEQYF
v_call: TRBV21-1; j_call: TRBJ2-3; cdr3_aa: CASSKFPWGGFGTDTQYF
v_call: TRBV5-1; j_call: TRBJ1-1; cdr3_aa: CASSLARQMNTEAFF
v_call: TRBV15; j_call: TRBJ2-2; cdr3_aa: CATSEGRPYTGELFF
v_call: TRBV10-3; j_call: TRBJ1-2; cdr3_aa: CAISELRGTYGYTF
v_call: TRBV2; j_call: TRBJ2-1; cdr3_aa: CASSTGQGFNEQFF
v_call: TRBV4-1; j_call: TRBJ1-2; cdr3_aa: CASSQLQGSANYGYTF
v_call: TRBV12-1; j_call: TRBJ2-1; cdr3_aa: CASSNLTSGRGEQFF
v_call: TRBV5-1; j_call: TRBJ2-1; cdr3_aa: CASSLADSYNEQFF
v_call: TRBV28; j_call: TRBJ2-7; cdr3_aa: CASSLRFNEQYF
v_call: TRBV5-5; j_call: TRBJ2-1; cdr3_aa: CASSSQGREQFF
v_call: TRBV7-7; j_call: TRBJ2-7; cdr3_aa: CASSLDYSYEQYF
v_call: TRBV28; j_call: TRBJ1-4; cdr3_aa: CASSLKGGKLFF
v_call: TRBV12-5; j_call: TRBJ2-4; cdr3_aa: CASTLGTLGRSAAKNIQYF
v_call: TRBV19; j_call: TRBJ1-1; cdr3_aa: CASSIAVNTEAFF
v_call: TRBV7-9; j_call: TRBJ2-1; cdr3_aa: CASSVLAGAYNEQFF
v_call: TRBV5-1; j_call: TRBJ2-7; cdr3_aa: CASSWGTSGSYEQYF
v_call: TRBV6-5; j_call: TRBJ1-5; cdr3_aa: CASSYRGDSNQPQHF
v_call: TRBV6-5; j_call: TRBJ1-2; cdr3_aa: CASSYSPSTNYGYTF
v_call: TRBV5-1; j_call: TRBJ2-3; cdr3_aa: CASSLALLPADTQYF
v_call: TRBV19; j_call: TRBJ1-6; cdr3_aa: CASSVSGGLTPLHF
v_call: TRBV6-6; j_call: TRBJ1-1; cdr3_aa: CASSYSGQGNTEAFF
v_call: TRBV21-1; j_call: TRBJ1-5; cdr3_aa: CASSSKWEGGQGCQPQHF
v_call: TRBV5-1; j_call: .; cdr3_aa: CASSRGQGNEQYF
v_call: TRBV19; j_call: TRBJ1-1; cdr3_aa: CASSSRGTGTSDTEAFF
v_call: TRBV7-2; j_call: TRBJ2-7; cdr3_aa: CASSRNYGTMTYEQYF
v_call: TRBV7-8; j_call: TRBJ2-7; cdr3_aa: CASSPRDRVPPEQYF
v_call: TRBV5-1; j_call: TRBJ2-3; cdr3_aa: CASSLTGSTDTQYF
v_call: TRBV19; j_call: TRBJ2-7; cdr3_aa: CASSFRDSGLSYEQYF
v_call: TRBV30; j_call: TRBJ1-2; cdr3_aa: CAWSPPDRAYYGYTF
v_call: TRBV7-3; j_call: TRBJ2-1; cdr3_aa: CASSLGLWEGPHEQFF
v_call: TRBV10-1; j_call: TRBJ2-3; cdr3_aa: CASSGLAGDAWDTQYF